One and the same sample provided the 27 T cell receptor beta chains below, sequenced in a study of breast tumors, draining lymph nodes, adjacent tissues (dated by TCRdb to the mid-2010s). Lymph node samples came from the axillary draining lymph nodes of breast cancer patients. The library was generated by multiplex PCR. The sequencer was an Illumina HiSeq 2000. The raw public data were reprocessed by TCRdb itself: fastp quality trimming at Q25, MiXCR clonotype calling, in-frame beta chains only. Each entry is one CDR3 protein sequence, shown with its most common DNA and genes. The sample table contains roughly 80,000 distinct CDR3 sequences; only one count was recorded for about 20% of them. In total, the top ten clones hold less than 3% of the sample. Sequencing used axillary lymph node tissue. The receptor set was obtained from a female donor with breast cancer. Some clones in this sample may be carry-over from other donors' samples.

This clonotype was seen more than once but under ten times. J is TRBJ2-2 and V is TRBV6-1; perhaps TRBD2 as D (5 bases). In germline, CDR1 is MNHNS, CDR2 SASEGT. This CDR3 comprises 14 residues. The V and J ends lost 6 bases and 4 bases respectively, with 12 bases between them. The CDR3 reads CASSRGSGTGELFF. The CDR3 coding sequence is TGTGCCAGCAGCCGAGGGAGTGGCACCGGGGAGCTGTTTTTT.

In regard to this clonotype: This clone may be a read error of a much larger clone one base away. The chain combines TRBV19 with TRBJ1-6; D gene uncertain. The CDR3 spans 15 residues. Germline-derived CDR1 and CDR2 are LNHDA and SQIVND (reference sequence). CDR3 loop: CASSMLEGDDSLLHF. DNA of the CDR3: TGTGCCAGTAGTATGTTGGAGGGCGACGATTCACTCCTCCACTTT.

With regard to this clonotype: This may be a read error: a much more frequent sequence differs by one nucleotide. V and J are TRBV4-2 and TRBJ1-2; D not resolved. This CDR3 comprises 13 residues. Germline V lookup: CDR1 LGHNA, CDR2 YNFKEQ. The CDR3 bases are TGTGCCAGCAGCCCCCCTGGGCAGCATGGCCACACCTTC. As protein: CASSPPGQHGHTF.

This clonotype was picked up a small number of times. The chain is built from TRBV28 and TRBJ1-5; the match to TRBD1 covers 8 bases. J was trimmed by 4 bases and V by 2 bases; bases with no gene match: 4. Germline V gene data show CDR1 as MDHEN and CDR2 as SYDVKM. The CDR3 has 15 amino acids. The CDR3 nucleotides are TGTGCCAGCAGTTTACAGGGGGCTGGGAATCAGCCCCAGCATTTT. Amino acid sequence: CASSLQGAGNQPQHF.

CDR3 in DNA: TGTGCCTGGGACCCCCCAGGAAACACCATATATTTT. This gives the protein CAWDPPGNTIYF. This chain links TRBV30 with TRBJ1-3; D remains unclear. CDR3 size: 12 residues. V dropped 5 bases and J dropped 4 bases, with 9 bases sitting between them. In germline, CDR1 is GTSNPN, CDR2 SVGIG (reference sequence).

This clonotype was recorded at least ten times. This sequence joins TRBV6-2 or TRBV6-3 and TRBJ2-1; no clear D gene. Between the trimmed V and J ends, which lost 4 bases and 6 bases, there was a span of 13 bases. CDR1 and CDR2 from the germline V gene are MNHEY and SVGEGT. The CDR3 length is 14 residues. The CDR3 spells CASSLPKGFNEQFF. The CDR3 region has the DNA TGTGCCAGCAGTTTGCCAAAGGGTTTCAATGAGCAGTTCTTC.

In this sample, this clonotype turned up many times. This sequence joins TRBV6-6 and TRBJ1-2; TRBD1 aligns across 9 bases. Germline V gives CDR1 MNHNY, CDR2 SVGAGI (reference sequence). This CDR3 contains 14 residues. Trimming took 6 bases from V and 8 from J; bases not matched to a gene: 10. The CDR3 DNA reads as TGTGCCAGCAGGCCACAACAGGGGGCGCACGGCTACACCTTC. Encoded protein: CASRPQQGAHGYTF.

There are many counts of this clonotype. This chain connects TRBV4-2 to TRBJ2-3, with D hard to call. Germline CDR1 reads LGHNA; CDR2 reads YNFKEQ. Trimming took off 3 bases at V and 3 bases at J, with 10 bases between the two ends. The CDR3 runs to 14 residues. The CDR3 region has the DNA TGTGCCAGCAGCCAGGGATTTGGTACAGATACGCAGTATTTT. This translates into CASSQGFGTDTQYF.

This clonotype was counted at least ten times. The rearrangement joins TRBV20-1 to TRBJ2-2; D is perhaps TRBD1 or TRBD2 (5 bases each). The CDR3 is 13 amino acids. V lost 3 bases and J 4 bases, leaving 9 bases between the germline ends. CDR1 and CDR2 from the germline V gene are DFQATT and SNEGSKA (reference sequence). The CDR3 DNA reads TGCAGTGCTAGGGGGGTTACCACCGGGGAGCTGTTTTTT. Its translation is CSARGVTTGELFF.

Many counts were recorded for this clonotype. The J gene is TRBJ2-7, the V gene TRBV5-5; D call uncertain. Trimming pared 3 bases from V and 0 bases from J, leaving 13 bases between. Germline V CDR1 and CDR2: SGHKS, YYEKEE (reference sequence). This CDR3 has 15 amino acids. The CDR3 nucleotides read TGTGCCAGCAGCTCCTCGCCCCAGAGCTCCTACGAGCAGTACTTC. Its translation is CASSSSPQSSYEQYF.

Comments on this clonotype: A single base separates this from a much larger clone, so it may be a read error. The chain uses TRBV5-1 and TRBJ1-2; a possible D gene is TRBD1 (6 bases). This CDR3 spans 14 amino acids. The V end was cut by 7 bases, the J end by 0 bases, with 13 bases between. CDR1 is SGHRS, CDR2 YFSETQ, per germline. As DNA, the CDR3 is TGCGCCAGCGGCACCGGACAGCCTAACTATGGCTACACCTTC. It yields the protein CASGTGQPNYGYTF.

In its sample, this clonotype was seen a few times. This chain links TRBV6-5 with TRBJ2-6, with 7 bases fitting TRBD1. The CDR3 contains 17 residues. The V and J ends lost 6 bases and 0 bases, in that order; junction bases with no gene match: 8. The germline gives CDR1 MNHEY, CDR2 SVGAGI. As DNA, the CDR3 is TGTGCCAGCAGCTACAGGGGTACATACTCTGGGGCCAACGTCCTGACTTTC. As protein: CASSYRGTYSGANVLTF.

Turning to this clonotype: At one of its ends the junction is not consistent with the germline gene, which may arise from a read error. The V and J genes are TRBV20-1 and TRBJ1-6; 9 bases fit TRBD1. The length of the CDR3 is 14 residues. Germline loops: CDR1 DFQATT, CDR2 SNEGSKA (reference sequence). CDR3 residues: CSASIRDRASPLLF. The CDR3 coding sequence is TGCAGTGCTAGTATCAGGGACAGGGCTTCACCCCTCCTCTTT.

This clonotype was recorded at least ten times. The chain recombines TRBV4-1 with TRBJ2-1; D not certain. The V end lost 0 bases, the J end lost 5 bases, and 11 bases lay between the germline ends. This CDR3 region has 15 residues. Germline V CDR1 and CDR2: MGHRA, YSYEKL. The CDR3 DNA reads as TGCGCCAGCAGCCAAGATTCCGGAGACAACAATGAGCAGTTCTTC. It yields the protein CASSQDSGDNNEQFF.

Comment on this clonotype: A read error may be the cause here, since a much bigger clone is one base away. The conserved final phenylalanine or tryptophan is absent from the CDR3, which likely points to a read error. The rearrangement uses TRBV6-5 and TRBJ2-1, with 10 bases aligning to TRBD2. Trimming took 5 bases from V and 10 from J; bases not matched to a gene: 8. The germline V gene encodes CDR1 MNHEY and CDR2 SVGAGI. This CDR3 is built from 14 residues. As DNA, the CDR3 is TGTGCCAGCAGTCATACTAGCGGGGCCCAGGAGCAGTTCCTC. Encoded protein: CASSHTSGAQEQFL.

This clonotype was picked up many times. The CDR3 bases are TGTGCCACAGGGGGCTGGGATAGCAATCAGCCCCAGCATTTT. This translates into CATGGWDSNQPQHF. The genes are TRBV2 and TRBJ1-5, with 8 positions matching TRBD1. The J segment lost 0 bases and the V segment lost 10 bases, leaving 5 bases of the junction unmatched. The CDR3 contains 14 residues. Germline V CDR1 and CDR2: SNHLY, FYNNEI.

This chain joins TRBV5-1 and TRBJ2-7; either TRBD1 or TRBD2 may supply D (5 bases each). V was shortened by 1 base and J by 5 bases, with 13 bases between the two germline ends. Germline V gives CDR1 SGHRS, CDR2 YFSETQ. The CDR3 covers 14 residues. The CDR3 DNA is TGCGCCAGCAGCTTGACAGGAGCGGCTGACGAGCAGTACTTC. The encoded protein is CASSLTGAADEQYF.

This chain's CDR3 is CASSYGELNTEAFF. The CDR3 DNA is TGTGCCAGCAGTTACGGAGAATTGAACACTGAAGCTTTCTTT. The chain couples TRBV6-6 to TRBJ1-1; no reliable D call. Germline V lookup: CDR1 MNHNY, CDR2 SVGAGI (reference sequence). With 2 bases removed from V and 0 bases from J, the gap between germline ends came to 7 bases. The CDR3 is 14 amino acids.

This clonotype has only one observation. A much larger clone lies one base from this, so it may be a read error. The J gene is TRBJ2-1, the V gene TRBV4-2, with TRBD2 identical over 11 bases. The CDR3 totals 17 residues. The V gene's germline CDR1 is LGHNA and CDR2 YNFKEQ. The DNA for the CDR3 is TGTGCCAGCAGCCAACCAAAGGGACTAGCGGCCTACAATGAGCAGTCCTTC. Translation: CASSQPKGLAAYNEQSF.

This clonotype was found many times. This chain connects TRBV20-1 to TRBJ2-1, with D tentatively TRBD1 (5 bases). CDR3 length: 14 residues. In germline, CDR1 is DFQATT, CDR2 SNEGSKA (reference sequence). Trimming stripped 2 bases from V and 9 bases from J, with 17 bases between. In DNA, the CDR3 is TGCAGTGCTAGACCACCGGGCCTAAGGGGTGAGCAGTTCTTC. Its translation is CSARPPGLRGEQFF.

J is TRBJ2-3 and V is TRBV30; unclear D gene. Between the trimmed V and J ends, which lost 3 bases and 0 bases, there was a span of 13 bases. In germline, CDR1 is GTSNPN, CDR2 SVGIG (reference sequence). The CDR3 runs 15 residues. Here the CDR3 reads CAWSRARESTDTQYF. As DNA, the CDR3 is TGTGCCTGGAGCCGAGCTAGGGAAAGCACAGATACGCAGTATTTT. The full variable domain, with the rest looked up from reference TRBV30 and TRBJ2-3, is SQTIHQWPATLVQPVGSPLSLECTVEGTSNPNLYWYRQAAGRGLQLLFYSVGIGQISSEVPQNLSASRPQDRQFILSSKKLLLSDSGFYLCAWSRARESTDTQYFGPGTRLTVL.

This chain links TRBV5-1 with TRBJ1-5; tentative D call: TRBD1 (5 bases). Trimming shortened V by 4 bases and J by 0 bases, and 8 bases separated the two germline ends. The CDR3 runs to 14 residues. Per germline, CDR1 SGHRS and CDR2 YFSETQ. Here the CDR3 DNA reads TGCGCCAGCAGCGAGGGGCATAGCAATCAGCCCCAGCATTTT. It specifies CASSEGHSNQPQHF.

This clonotype has at least ten counts. This chain joins TRBV20-1 and TRBJ2-5, with TRBD1 matching over 7 bases. There are 18 residues in the CDR3. The germline V gene encodes CDR1 DFQATT and CDR2 SNEGSKA (reference sequence). V shed 0 bases and J 2 bases; nucleotides not matched to a gene: 15. This chain's CDR3 is CSARDQIPPGQPQETQYF. CDR3 sequence (DNA): TGCAGTGCTAGAGACCAGATTCCTCCGGGACAGCCTCAAGAGACCCAGTACTTC.

This clonotype was counted at least ten times. The rearrangement joins TRBV9 to TRBJ2-1, with 9 bases fitting TRBD2. There are 16 residues in the CDR3. The germline gives CDR1 SGDLS, CDR2 YYNGEE. V gave up 4 bases and J gave up 9 bases; unmatched junction bases: 14. The CDR3 reads CASSPAGGRGQREQFF. The CDR3 nucleotides read TGTGCCAGCAGCCCAGCTGGCGGGAGGGGGCAACGTGAGCAGTTCTTC.

This clonotype was counted at least ten times. V usage is TRBV20-1 and J usage is TRBJ2-7, with D maybe TRBD1 (6 bases). This CDR3 spans 14 amino acids. V lost 0 bases, J lost 2 bases, and 11 bases lay in between. CDR1 is DFQATT, CDR2 SNEGSKA, per germline (reference sequence). CDR3 bases: TGCAGTGCTAGAGATGCCAGGGGCCCCTACGAGCAGTACTTC. Amino acid sequence: CSARDARGPYEQYF.

The rearrangement uses TRBV28 and TRBJ1-2, with a possible D match to TRBD1 (5 bases). Germline V gives CDR1 MDHEN, CDR2 SYDVKM. V was trimmed by 1 base and J by 7 bases, leaving 16 bases between them. The CDR3 length is 15 residues. CDR3 in amino acids: CASSLFGGTEGGYTF. The DNA for the CDR3 is TGTGCCAGCAGTTTATTCGGGGGGACCGAGGGTGGCTACACCTTC.

This clonotype was counted at least ten times. V usage is TRBV19 and J usage is TRBJ1-2; D is undetermined. CDR3 length: 15 amino acids. Germline assignment: CDR1 LNHDA and CDR2 SQIVND (reference sequence). Deletions cut 2 bases from V and 3 bases from J, with 13 bases between. CDR3 protein: CASSIRKDGDYGYTF. The DNA of the CDR3 is TGTGCCAGTAGTATACGTAAGGACGGTGACTATGGCTACACCTTC.